This T cell receptor beta chain originates from a study of shared clonotypes between healthy human individuals. General study results and limits: In a handful of donors, 4.5% to 5.5% of naive CD4 clonotypes appeared in common. An anticipated effect of sequencing depth on clonotype sharing among donors was recognized.

In germline, CDR1 is SGHAT, CDR2 FQNNGV. With 4 bases removed from V and 11 bases from J, the gap between germline ends came to 19 bases. This CDR3 has 14 amino acids. Deep level was the assay's run setting. Repertoires were generated with immunoSEQ multiplex PCR, while TCRdb's copy carries only in-frame clones and drops some. The sample has approximately 350,000 clones, approximately 79% seen once. On this clone: Its antigen remains unknown.

Into CD45RA+ naive and CD45RA-negative memory subsets, the CD4+ cells were split. The chain employs TRBV11-2 and TRBJ2-3; tentative D call: TRBD2 (6 bases). Material: memory CD4+ T cells sorted from blood. Sample subset: CD45RA-negative fraction. The clonotype originates from a man aged 25-45 years in good health. This chain's CDR3 is CASSSFAGTFRQYF. The CDR3 bases are TGTGCCAGCAGCTCTTTTGCGGGGACCTTTAGGCAGTATTTT.